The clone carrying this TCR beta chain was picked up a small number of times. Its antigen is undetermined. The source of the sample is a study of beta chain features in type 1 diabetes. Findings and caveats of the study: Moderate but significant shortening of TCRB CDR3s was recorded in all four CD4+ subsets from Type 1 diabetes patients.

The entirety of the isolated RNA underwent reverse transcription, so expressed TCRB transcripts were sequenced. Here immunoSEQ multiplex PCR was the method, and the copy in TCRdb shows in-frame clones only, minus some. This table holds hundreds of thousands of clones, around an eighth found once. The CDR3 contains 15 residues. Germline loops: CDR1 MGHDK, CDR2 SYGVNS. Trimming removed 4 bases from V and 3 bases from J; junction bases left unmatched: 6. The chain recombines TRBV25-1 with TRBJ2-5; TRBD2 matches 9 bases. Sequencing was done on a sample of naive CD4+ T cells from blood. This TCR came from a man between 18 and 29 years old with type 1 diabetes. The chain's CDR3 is CASSAPAGGEETQYF. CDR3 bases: TGTGCCAGCAGTGCCCCAGCGGGGGGCGAAGAGACCCAGTACTTC.